Each of the 22 T cell receptor beta chains below was sequenced from the same sample in a study of long-term antiretroviral therapy in people with HIV. The immunoSEQ assay was v3.0, run at survey level. Here immunoSEQ multiplex PCR was the method, and the copy in TCRdb shows in-frame clones only, minus some. This sample has fewer than 35,000 clones; about 80% occur once, and the top ten carry just over 7%. The source was unsorted PBMCs, collected 2 years after starting antiretroviral therapy. These TCRs come from a woman in her fifties or sixties with HIV.

V is TRBV7-3 and J is TRBJ2-1, with TRBD2 as a possible D gene (6 bases). The CDR3 contains 12 residues. Between the trimmed V and J ends, which lost 5 bases and 12 bases, there was a span of 14 bases. The germline gives CDR1 SGHTA, CDR2 FQGTGA. This chain's CDR3 is CASSPQSGLQFF. The CDR3 bases are TGTGCCAGCAGCCCCCAGTCGGGACTGCAGTTCTTC.

This clone was observed a single time. V usage is TRBV4-1 and J usage is TRBJ2-7; D is undetermined. Germline V gene sequence: CDR1 MGHRA, CDR2 YSYEKL. The CDR3 runs to 14 residues. Trimming removed 1 base from V and 1 base from J, with 8 bases in between. The DNA for the CDR3 is TGCGCCAGCAGCCAAGTAACGGGTTCCTACGAGCAGTACTTC. It specifies CASSQVTGSYEQYF.

A word on this clone: The junction differs from germline at one of its ends, possibly a read error. The chain links TRBV5-6 to TRBJ2-1, with 8 bases fitting TRBD1. The CDR3 runs to 15 residues. Germline lookup yields CDR1 SGHDT and CDR2 YYEEEE. The CDR3 here is CASSGGQEYYNEQFF. CDR3 DNA sequence: TGTGCCAGCAGCGGGGGACAGGAGTACTACAATGAACAGTTCTTC.

The V call is TRBV6-1, the J call TRBJ2-2; 8 positions match TRBD1. CDR1 is MNHNS and CDR2 is SASEGT in the germline V gene. The CDR3 sequence is 16 residues long. With 3 bases clipped from V and 3 bases from J, the junction kept 6 bases outside the gene matches. The DNA of the CDR3 is TGTGCCAGCAGTGAGGACAGGGCAATGGACACCGGGGAGCTGTTTTTT. It specifies CASSEDRAMDTGELFF.

J is TRBJ2-2 and V is TRBV6-5; perhaps TRBD2 as D (6 bases). The CDR3 contains 14 residues. Germline-derived CDR1 and CDR2 are MNHEY and SVGAGI. Trimming left V 4 bases short and J 4 bases short, with 10 bases between. CDR3 sequence reads: CASSSGGSTGELFF. Here the CDR3 DNA reads TGTGCCAGCAGTTCCGGGGGAAGCACCGGGGAGCTGTTTTTT.

This chain links TRBV11-2 with TRBJ1-3, with D hard to call. Trimming left V 0 bases short and J 4 bases short, with 10 bases between. CDR1 SGHAT and CDR2 FQNNGV come from the germline V gene. CDR3 length: 15 amino acids. CDR3 loop: CASSLDQRQGNTIYF. The CDR3 coding sequence is TGTGCCAGCAGCTTAGATCAGAGACAAGGAAACACCATATATTTT. Full variable domain (rest looked up from reference TRBV11-2 and TRBJ1-3): EAGVAQSPRYKIIEKRQSVAFWCNPISGHATLYWYQQILGQGPKLLIQFQNNGVVDDSQLPKDRFSAERLKGVDSTLKIQPAKLEDSAVYLCASSLDQRQGNTIYFGEGSWLTVV.

The rearrangement uses TRBV11-2 and TRBJ2-3, with D possibly being TRBD2 (5 bases). V was shortened by 0 bases and J by 8 bases, with 9 bases between the two germline ends. The CDR3 is 13 amino acids. Germline values: CDR1 SGHAT, CDR2 FQNNGV. The CDR3 DNA follows: TGTGCCAGCAGCTTAGAGGTCCGGGGTACGCAGTATTTT. Protein product: CASSLEVRGTQYF.

The chain employs TRBV7-8 and TRBJ2-2, with D possibly TRBD1 on 6 matching bases. Trimming shortened V by 2 bases and J by 1 base, and 11 bases separated the two germline ends. The CDR3 contains 16 residues. The germline gives CDR1 SGHVS, CDR2 FQNEAQ. CDR3 DNA: TGTGCCAGCAGCTTAAGGGCAGGGGAGAACACCGGGGAGCTGTTTTTT. Translated, it gives CASSLRAGENTGELFF.

This sequence joins TRBV7-9 and TRBJ2-3; D gene unclear. Germline V CDR1 and CDR2: SEHNR, FQNEAQ (reference sequence). Deletions cut 1 base from V and 0 bases from J, with 8 bases between. This CDR3 spans 15 amino acids. CDR3 nucleotides: TGTGCCAGCAGCTTAGAGTATTCTAGCACAGATACGCAGTATTTT. Translated: CASSLEYSSTDTQYF.

The sample holds one count of this clone. J is TRBJ2-1 and V is TRBV9, with 7 bases lining up with TRBD1. Losses at the gene ends were 3 bases for V and 6 bases for J; bases not matched to a gene: 12. The CDR3 spans 16 residues. Germline values: CDR1 SGDLS, CDR2 YYNGEE. CDR3 coding DNA: TGTGCCAGCAGCGCCTACACAGGGGTAGTAAGCAATGAGCAGTTCTTC. Its protein is CASSAYTGVVSNEQFF.

This chain links TRBV5-6 with TRBJ2-2, with 7 positions matching TRBD1. The CDR3 covers 16 residues. V was clipped by 2 bases and J by 2 bases; unmatched bases: 6. Germline values: CDR1 SGHDT, CDR2 YYEEEE. CDR3: CASSFEQGINTGELFF. CDR3 nucleotide sequence: TGTGCCAGCAGCTTCGAACAGGGGATAAACACCGGGGAGCTGTTTTTT.

The rearrangement links TRBV5-5 to TRBJ1-4; TRBD1 is a possible D gene (6 bases). The germline V gene encodes CDR1 SGHKS and CDR2 YYEKEE (reference sequence). Trimming shortened V by 5 bases and J by 7 bases, and 21 bases separated the two germline ends. This CDR3 spans 16 amino acids. The CDR3 protein is CASSFIPGASAEKLFF. CDR3 in DNA: TGTGCCAGCAGTTTTATTCCAGGGGCGTCCGCTGAAAAACTGTTTTTT.

CDR3 in amino acids: CASSPWEGGEQYV. The CDR3 nucleotides read TGTGCCAGCAGCCCTTGGGAGGGGGGCGAGCAGTACGTC. The chain carries TRBV27 and TRBJ2-7, with D perhaps TRBD2 (7 bases). The germline V gene has CDR1 MNHEY and CDR2 SMNVEV (reference sequence). V lost 6 bases to trimming and J lost 6 bases, with 15 bases between them. The CDR3 consists of 13 residues.

The V call is TRBV13, the J call TRBJ2-1; 7 bases align to TRBD2. The CDR3 contains 15 residues. Germline CDR1 is PRHDT and CDR2 is FYEKMQ (reference sequence). V shed 5 bases, J shed 8 bases, and the junction held 12 bases outside the gene matches. The CDR3 protein is CASSATRGGGYEQFF. The CDR3 DNA sequence: TGTGCCAGCAGCGCGACCCGGGGCGGGGGATATGAGCAGTTCTTC.

This chain uses TRBV7-3 with TRBJ2-1; 10 bases align to TRBD2. CDR3 size: 21 residues. Germline V lookup: CDR1 SGHTA, CDR2 FQGTGA. With V trimmed by 2 bases and J by 0 bases, 16 bases remained unmatched. The DNA of the CDR3 is TGTGCCAGCAGCTTAGATGGCCCTAGCGGGGGCTTCTTGAGCTCCTACAATGAGCAGTTCTTC. Residues: CASSLDGPSGGFLSSYNEQFF. Based on the CDR3 plus reference TRBV7-3 and TRBJ2-1, the full variable domain is GAGVSQTPSNKVTEKGKYVELRCDPISGHTALYWYRQSLGQGPEFLIYFQGTGAADDSGLPNDRFFAVRPEGSVSTLKIQRTERGDSAVYLCASSLDGPSGGFLSSYNEQFFGPGTRLTVL.

A single count supports this clone. The V call is TRBV2, the J call TRBJ2-2; D call uncertain. This CDR3 contains 11 residues. Germline CDR1 reads SNHLY; CDR2 reads FYNNEI. Trimming removed 3 bases at V and 6 bases at J, with 2 bases between. CDR3 loop: CASSDSGELFF. DNA of the CDR3: TGTGCCAGCAGTGACTCCGGGGAGCTGTTTTTT.

V and J are TRBV19 and TRBJ2-5, with D unclear. The ends were cut back, 11 bases at V and 10 bases at J, with 8 bases in the middle. CDR3 length: 8 residues. Germline V gene sequence: CDR1 LNHDA, CDR2 SQIVND (reference sequence). The CDR3 here is CAPPNQYF. DNA of the CDR3: TGTGCCCCCCCGAACCAGTACTTC.

The chain links TRBV5-1 to TRBJ2-7; D may correspond to TRBD1 or TRBD2 (5 bases each). Germline values: CDR1 SGHRS, CDR2 YFSETQ. Trimming left V 0 bases short and J 9 bases short, with 13 bases between. The CDR3 is 13 amino acids. CDR3 nucleotide sequence: TGCGCCAGCAGCTTGGTACAACTCGGGGCGCAGTACTTC. Its translation: CASSLVQLGAQYF.

V and J are TRBV5-1 and TRBJ2-1, with 7 nucleotides matching TRBD2. This CDR3 region has 16 residues. The trim removed 6 bases at V and 1 base at J, leaving 10 bases unmatched. Germline V lookup: CDR1 SGHRS, CDR2 YFSETQ. The CDR3 DNA is TGCGCCAGCAAAAGACGGCTAGCGGATTCCTACAATGAGCAGTTCTTC. This gives the protein CASKRRLADSYNEQFF.

This rearrangement joins TRBV25-1 to TRBJ2-2; D possibly uses TRBD1 or TRBD2 (5 bases each). V was pared by 4 bases and J by 2 bases, with 20 bases between. The CDR3 extends over 18 amino acids. Per the germline V gene, CDR1 is MGHDK and CDR2 is SYGVNS. CDR3 sequence reads: CASSASRATGGNTGELFF. The CDR3 DNA reads as TGTGCCAGCAGTGCCTCCCGGGCCACAGGAGGCAACACCGGGGAGCTGTTTTTT.

The rearrangement joins TRBV11-2 to TRBJ1-1, with D tentatively TRBD1 (5 bases). CDR3 length: 13 amino acids. Germline V lookup: CDR1 SGHAT, CDR2 FQNNGV. V lost 4 bases to trimming and J lost 2 bases, with 8 bases between them. The CDR3 bases are TGTGCCAGCAGCTCTCAGGGAAACACTGAAGCTTTCTTT. It yields the protein CASSSQGNTEAFF.

V and J are TRBV27 and TRBJ2-1, with 8 bases identical to TRBD2. Germline V lookup: CDR1 MNHEY, CDR2 SMNVEV (reference sequence). The J segment lost 7 bases and the V segment lost 5 bases, leaving 13 bases of the junction unmatched. The CDR3 is made up of 16 amino acids. CDR3 amino acids: CASSPLGGALMNEQFF. CDR3 nucleotide sequence: TGTGCCAGCAGTCCTCTCGGGGGGGCCTTGATGAATGAGCAGTTCTTC.